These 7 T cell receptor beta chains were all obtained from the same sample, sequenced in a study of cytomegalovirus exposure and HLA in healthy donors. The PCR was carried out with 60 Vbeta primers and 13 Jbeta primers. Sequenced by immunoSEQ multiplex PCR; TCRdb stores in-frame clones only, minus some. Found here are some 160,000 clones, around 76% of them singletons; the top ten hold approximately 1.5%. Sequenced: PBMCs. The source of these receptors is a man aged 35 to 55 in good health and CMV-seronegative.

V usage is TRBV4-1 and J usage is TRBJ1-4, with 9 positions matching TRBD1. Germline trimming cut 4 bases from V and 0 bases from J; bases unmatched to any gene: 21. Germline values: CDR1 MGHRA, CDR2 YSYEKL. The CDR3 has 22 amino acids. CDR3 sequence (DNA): TGCGCCAGCAGCCCAAGGCGGATTCTACAGGGACAGGGCTTCACAACTAATGAAAAACTGTTTTTT. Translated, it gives CASSPRRILQGQGFTTNEKLFF.

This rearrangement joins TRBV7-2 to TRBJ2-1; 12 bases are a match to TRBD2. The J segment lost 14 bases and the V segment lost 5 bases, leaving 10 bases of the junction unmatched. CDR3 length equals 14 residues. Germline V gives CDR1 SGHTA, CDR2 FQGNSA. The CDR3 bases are TGTGCCAGCAGCCCGGGGACTAGCGGGTCGTTCAAGTTCTTC. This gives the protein CASSPGTSGSFKFF. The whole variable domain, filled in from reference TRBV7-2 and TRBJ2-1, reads GAGVSQSPSNKVTEKGKDVELRCDPISGHTALYWYRQSLGQGLEFLIYFQGNSAPDKSGLPSDRFSAERTGGSVSTLTIQRTQQEDSAVYLCASSPGTSGSFKFFGPGTRLTVL.

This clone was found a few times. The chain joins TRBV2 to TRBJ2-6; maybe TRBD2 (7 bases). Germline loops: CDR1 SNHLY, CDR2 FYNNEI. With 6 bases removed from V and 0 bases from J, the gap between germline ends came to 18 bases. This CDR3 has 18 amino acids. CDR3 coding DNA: TGTGCCAGCAGCCATAGGGGGGGAACTAACTCTGGGGCCAACGTCCTGACTTTC. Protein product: CASSHRGGTNSGANVLTF.

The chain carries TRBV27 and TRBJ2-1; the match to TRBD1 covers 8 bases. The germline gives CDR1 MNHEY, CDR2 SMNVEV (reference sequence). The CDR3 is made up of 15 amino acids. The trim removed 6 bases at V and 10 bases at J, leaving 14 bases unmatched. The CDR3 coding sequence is TGTGCCAGCAGCCTCCGGGACAGGCGGGGCCGGGAGCAGTTCTTC. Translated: CASSLRDRRGREQFF.

This CDR3 is CAWSKTGQPNEKLFF. The CDR3 coding sequence is TGTGCCTGGAGTAAAACGGGACAACCTAATGAAAAACTGTTTTTT. The genes are TRBV30 and TRBJ1-4; possibly TRBD1 for D (6 bases). Germline V gene data show CDR1 as GTSNPN and CDR2 as SVGIG (reference sequence). The CDR3 contains 15 residues. The ends were cut back, 2 bases at V and 3 bases at J, with 13 bases in the middle.

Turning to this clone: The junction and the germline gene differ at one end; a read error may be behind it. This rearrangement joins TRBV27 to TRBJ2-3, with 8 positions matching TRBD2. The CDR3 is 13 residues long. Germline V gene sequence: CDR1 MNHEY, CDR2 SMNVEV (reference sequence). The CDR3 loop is CASSPNLGVAGLF. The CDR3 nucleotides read TGTGCCAGCAGTCCCAACCTCGGGGTAGCGGGGCTTTTT.

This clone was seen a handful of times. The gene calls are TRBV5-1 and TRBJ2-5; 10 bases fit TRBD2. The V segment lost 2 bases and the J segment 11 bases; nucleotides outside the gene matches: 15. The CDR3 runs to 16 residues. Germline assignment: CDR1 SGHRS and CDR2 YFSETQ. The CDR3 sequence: CASSFTSGTISEEQYF. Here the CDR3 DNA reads TGCGCCAGCAGCTTCACTAGCGGGACCATATCTGAGGAGCAGTACTTC.